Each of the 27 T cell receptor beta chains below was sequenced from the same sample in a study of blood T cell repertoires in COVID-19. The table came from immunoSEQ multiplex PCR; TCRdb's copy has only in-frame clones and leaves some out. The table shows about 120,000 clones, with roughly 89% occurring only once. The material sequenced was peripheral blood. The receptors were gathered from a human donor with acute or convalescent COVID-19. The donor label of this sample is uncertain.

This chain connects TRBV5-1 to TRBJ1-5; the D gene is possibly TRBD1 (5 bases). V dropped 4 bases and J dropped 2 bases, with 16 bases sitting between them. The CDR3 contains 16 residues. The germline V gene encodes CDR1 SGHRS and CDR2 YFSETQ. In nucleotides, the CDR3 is TGCGCCAGCAGCCTTGGGACGACGGGGGGCAATCAGCCCCAGCATTTT. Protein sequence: CASSLGTTGGNQPQHF.

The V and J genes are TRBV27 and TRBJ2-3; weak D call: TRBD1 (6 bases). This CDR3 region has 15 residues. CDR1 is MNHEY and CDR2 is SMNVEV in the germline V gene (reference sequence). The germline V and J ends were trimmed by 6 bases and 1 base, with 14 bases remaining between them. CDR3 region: CASRKQGSGTDTQYF. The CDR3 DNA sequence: TGTGCCAGCAGAAAACAGGGTAGCGGCACAGATACGCAGTATTTT.

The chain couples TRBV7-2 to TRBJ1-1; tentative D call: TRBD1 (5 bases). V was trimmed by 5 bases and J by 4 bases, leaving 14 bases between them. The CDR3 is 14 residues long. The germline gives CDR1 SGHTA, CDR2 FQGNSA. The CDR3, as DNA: TGTGCCAGCAGCCAAGGGGTTTCGGTCACTGAAGCTTTCTTT. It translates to CASSQGVSVTEAFF.

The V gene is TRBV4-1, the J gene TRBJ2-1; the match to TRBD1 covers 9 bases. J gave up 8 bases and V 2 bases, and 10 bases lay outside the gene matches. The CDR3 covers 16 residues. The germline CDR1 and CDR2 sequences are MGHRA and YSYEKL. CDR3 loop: CASSQYVGQGPYEQFF. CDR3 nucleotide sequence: TGCGCCAGCAGCCAATATGTGGGACAGGGCCCCTATGAGCAGTTCTTC.

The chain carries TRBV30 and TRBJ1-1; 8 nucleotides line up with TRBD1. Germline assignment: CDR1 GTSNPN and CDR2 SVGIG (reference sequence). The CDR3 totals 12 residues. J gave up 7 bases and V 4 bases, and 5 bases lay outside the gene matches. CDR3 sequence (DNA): TGTGCCTGGAAAGGGACAGGCCTTGAAGCTTTCTTT. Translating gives CAWKGTGLEAFF.

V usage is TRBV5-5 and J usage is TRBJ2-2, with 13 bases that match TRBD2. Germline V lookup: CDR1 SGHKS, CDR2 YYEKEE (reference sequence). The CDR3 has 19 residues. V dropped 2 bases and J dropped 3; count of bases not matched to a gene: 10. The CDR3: CASSFGLAGATRDTGELFF. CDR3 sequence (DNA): TGTGCCAGCAGCTTCGGACTAGCGGGAGCTACCCGAGACACCGGGGAGCTGTTTTTT.

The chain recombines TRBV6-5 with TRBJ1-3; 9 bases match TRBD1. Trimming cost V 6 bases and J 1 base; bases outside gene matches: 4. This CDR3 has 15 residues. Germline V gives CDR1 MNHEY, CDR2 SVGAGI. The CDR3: CASRGQGKSGNTIYF. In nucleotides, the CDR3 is TGTGCCAGCAGGGGACAGGGAAAATCTGGAAACACCATATATTTT.

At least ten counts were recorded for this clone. This chain's CDR3 is CASSLVVRPGQILQSYEQYF. The CDR3 DNA is TGTGCCAGCAGCTTAGTAGTGCGGCCGGGACAAATACTTCAATCCTACGAGCAGTACTTC. The genes are TRBV7-8 and TRBJ2-7; D possibly corresponds to TRBD1 (6 bases). In germline, CDR1 is SGHVS, CDR2 FQNEAQ. Trimming removed 1 base at V and 1 base at J, with 26 bases between. The CDR3 length is 20 residues.

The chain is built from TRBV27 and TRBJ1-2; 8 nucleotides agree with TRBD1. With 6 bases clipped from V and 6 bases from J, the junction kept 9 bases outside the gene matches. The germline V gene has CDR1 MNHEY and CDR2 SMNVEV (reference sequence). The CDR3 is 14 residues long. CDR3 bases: TGTGCCAGCAGGGGGACAGGTGGGAGGAATGGCTACACCTTC. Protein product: CASRGTGGRNGYTF.

The CDR3 here is CASRPGTSQNIQYF. The CDR3 nucleotides read TGTGCCAGCAGGCCTGGGACTTCACAAAACATTCAGTACTTC. This chain connects TRBV6-5 to TRBJ2-4, with TRBD2 as a possible D gene (6 bases). V was pared by 6 bases and J by 5 bases, with 14 bases between. The CDR3 is 14 residues long. Germline V lookup: CDR1 MNHEY, CDR2 SVGAGI.

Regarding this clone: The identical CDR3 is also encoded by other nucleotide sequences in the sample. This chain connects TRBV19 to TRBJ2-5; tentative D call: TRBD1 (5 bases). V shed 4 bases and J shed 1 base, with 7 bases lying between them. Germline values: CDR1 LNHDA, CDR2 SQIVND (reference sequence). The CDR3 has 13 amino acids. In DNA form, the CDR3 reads TGTGCCAGTAGTACCCAGGGCCAAGAGACCCAGTACTTC. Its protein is CASSTQGQETQYF.

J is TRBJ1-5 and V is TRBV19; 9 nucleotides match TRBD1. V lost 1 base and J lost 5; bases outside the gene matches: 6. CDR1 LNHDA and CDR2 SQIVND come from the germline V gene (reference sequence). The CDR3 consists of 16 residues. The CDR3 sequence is CASSIVGQGRYQPQHF. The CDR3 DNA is TGTGCCAGTAGTATAGTCGGACAGGGGAGGTATCAGCCCCAGCATTTT.

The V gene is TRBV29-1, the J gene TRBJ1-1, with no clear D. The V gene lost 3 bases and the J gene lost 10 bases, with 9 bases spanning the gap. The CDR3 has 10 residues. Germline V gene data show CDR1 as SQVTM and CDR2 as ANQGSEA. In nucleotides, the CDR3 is TGCAGCGTTGATCATGAGCCAGCTTTCTTT. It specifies CSVDHEPAFF.

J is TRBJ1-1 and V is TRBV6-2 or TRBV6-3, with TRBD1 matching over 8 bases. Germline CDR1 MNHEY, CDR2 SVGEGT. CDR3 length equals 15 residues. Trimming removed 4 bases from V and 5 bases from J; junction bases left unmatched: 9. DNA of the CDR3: TGTGCCAGCAGTTCCCGAGGACAGGGCGTGACTGAAGCTTTCTTT. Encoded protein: CASSSRGQGVTEAFF.

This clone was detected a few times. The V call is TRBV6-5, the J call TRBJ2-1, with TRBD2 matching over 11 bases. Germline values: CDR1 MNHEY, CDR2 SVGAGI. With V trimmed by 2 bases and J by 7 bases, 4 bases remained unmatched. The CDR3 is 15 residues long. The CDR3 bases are TGTGCCAGCAGTTACGCGGCTAGCGGGAGGAATGAGCAGTTCTTC. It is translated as CASSYAASGRNEQFF.

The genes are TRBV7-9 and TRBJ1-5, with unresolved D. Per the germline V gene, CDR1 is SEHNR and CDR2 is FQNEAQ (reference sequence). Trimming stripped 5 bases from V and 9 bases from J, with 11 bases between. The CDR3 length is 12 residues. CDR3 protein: CASSLDLAPQHF. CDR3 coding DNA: TGTGCCAGCAGCCTCGACTTGGCGCCCCAGCATTTT.

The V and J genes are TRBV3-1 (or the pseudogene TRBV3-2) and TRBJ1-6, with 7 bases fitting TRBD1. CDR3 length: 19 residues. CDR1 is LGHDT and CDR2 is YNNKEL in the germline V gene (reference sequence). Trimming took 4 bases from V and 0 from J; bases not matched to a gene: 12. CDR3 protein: CASSPGTAATSSYNSPLHF. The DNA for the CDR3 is TGTGCCAGCAGCCCAGGGACAGCGGCCACGAGCTCCTATAATTCACCCCTCCACTTT.

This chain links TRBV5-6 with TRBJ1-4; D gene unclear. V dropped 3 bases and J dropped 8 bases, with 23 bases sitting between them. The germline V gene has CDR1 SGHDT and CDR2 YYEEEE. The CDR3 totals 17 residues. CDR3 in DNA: TGTGCCAGCAGCTCCCTTACAATCGGGGATGAGAGGGAAAAACTGTTTTTT. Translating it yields CASSSLTIGDEREKLFF.

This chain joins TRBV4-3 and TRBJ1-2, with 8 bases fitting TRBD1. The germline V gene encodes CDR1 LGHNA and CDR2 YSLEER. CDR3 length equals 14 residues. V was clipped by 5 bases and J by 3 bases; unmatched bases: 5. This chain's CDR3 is CASSAGQGDYGYTF. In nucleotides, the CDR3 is TGCGCCAGCAGCGCCGGACAGGGTGACTATGGCTACACCTTC.

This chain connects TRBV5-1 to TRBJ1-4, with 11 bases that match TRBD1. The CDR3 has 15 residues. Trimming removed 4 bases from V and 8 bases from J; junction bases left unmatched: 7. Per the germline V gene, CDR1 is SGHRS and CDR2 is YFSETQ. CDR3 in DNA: TGCGCCAGCAGCCTAGGGACAGGGGGACGAGAAAAACTGTTTTTT. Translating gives CASSLGTGGREKLFF.

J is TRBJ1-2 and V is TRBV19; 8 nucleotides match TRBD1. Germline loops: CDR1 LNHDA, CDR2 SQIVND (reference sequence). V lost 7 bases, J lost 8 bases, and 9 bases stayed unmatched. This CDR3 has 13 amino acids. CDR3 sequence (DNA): TGTGCCAGTACTCGTCAGGGGGCGCGGGGCTACACCTTC. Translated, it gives CASTRQGARGYTF.

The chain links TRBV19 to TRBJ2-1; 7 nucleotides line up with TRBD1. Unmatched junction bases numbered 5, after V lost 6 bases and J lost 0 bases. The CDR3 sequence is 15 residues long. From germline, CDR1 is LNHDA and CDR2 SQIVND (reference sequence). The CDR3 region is CASSLTGSSYNEQFF. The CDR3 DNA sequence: TGTGCCAGTAGCCTGACAGGGAGCTCCTACAATGAGCAGTTCTTC.

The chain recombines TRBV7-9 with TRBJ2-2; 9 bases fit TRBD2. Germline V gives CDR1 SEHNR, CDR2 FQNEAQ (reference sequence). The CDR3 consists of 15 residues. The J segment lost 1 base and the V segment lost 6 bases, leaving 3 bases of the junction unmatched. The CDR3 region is CASSRLAENTGELFF. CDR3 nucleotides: TGTGCCAGCAGTCGACTAGCGGAGAACACCGGGGAGCTGTTTTTT.

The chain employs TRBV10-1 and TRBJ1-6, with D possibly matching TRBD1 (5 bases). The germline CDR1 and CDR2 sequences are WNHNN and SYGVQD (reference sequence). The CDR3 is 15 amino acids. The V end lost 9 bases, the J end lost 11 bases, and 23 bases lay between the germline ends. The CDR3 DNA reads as TGCGCCAGTGGAACGTGGGACCCAAAGCGGGCACCCCTCCACTTT. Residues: CASGTWDPKRAPLHF.

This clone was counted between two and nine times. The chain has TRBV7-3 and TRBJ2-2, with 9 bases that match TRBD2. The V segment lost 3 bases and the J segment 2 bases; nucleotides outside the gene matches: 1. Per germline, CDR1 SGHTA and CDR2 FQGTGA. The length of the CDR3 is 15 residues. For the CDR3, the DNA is TGTGCCAGCAGCTTGACTAGCGGAAACACCGGGGAGCTGTTTTTT. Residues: CASSLTSGNTGELFF.

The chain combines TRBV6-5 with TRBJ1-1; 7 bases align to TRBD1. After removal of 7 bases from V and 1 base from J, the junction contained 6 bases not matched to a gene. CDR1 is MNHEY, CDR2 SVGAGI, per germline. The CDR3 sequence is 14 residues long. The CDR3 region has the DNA TGTGCCAGCATTAGACCAGGGGGGAACACTGAAGCTTTCTTT. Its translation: CASIRPGGNTEAFF.

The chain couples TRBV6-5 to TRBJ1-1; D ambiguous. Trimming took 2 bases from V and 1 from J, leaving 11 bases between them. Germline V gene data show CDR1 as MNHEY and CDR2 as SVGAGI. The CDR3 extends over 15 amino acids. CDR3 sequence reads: CASSYDMGGNTEAFF. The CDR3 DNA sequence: TGTGCCAGCAGTTACGATATGGGAGGGAACACTGAAGCTTTCTTT.